The clone carrying this T cell receptor beta chain was counted only a few times. The sample belongs to a study of early T cells in non-severe SARS-CoV-2 infection. The CDR3 length is 14 residues. In germline, CDR1 is SNHLY, CDR2 FYNNEI. J lost 2 bases, V lost 4 bases, and 2 bases had no gene match. Unique molecular identifiers were added to individual cDNA molecules. TCRdb re-called the 5' RACE reads through MiXCR, storing one row per CDR3 protein. Of tens of thousands of distinct CDR3 sequences listed, approximately 5.6% are singletons. The chain employs TRBV2 and TRBJ2-3, with 8 nucleotides matching TRBD1. The source material was whole blood. The TCR comes from an adult who was a healthcare worker with PCR-confirmed SARS-CoV-2 infection or an uninfected control (not recorded which). As DNA, the CDR3 is TGTGCCAGCAGTGCAGGGGGCCCCACAGATACGCAGTATTTT. Protein: CASSAGGPTDTQYF.